These T cell receptor beta chains were read from a single sample in a study of blood T cells in healthy people across ages. MiXCR was run by TCRdb on the 5' RACE reads, yielding one entry per CDR3 protein. The profile shows around 650,000 distinct CDR3 sequences, about 34% of them singletons. Sequencing was performed on blood. These receptors were obtained from a woman older than 75 in good health. The CDR3 runs from the conserved cysteine through the conserved F or W. The order of the fields is V gene, D gene, clone size, J gene, CDR3 DNA, CDR3 protein. D genes are given only for firm matches. Clone sizes are given selectively: once, few, many, or a class where the clone is expanded.

TRBV29-1	NA	many	TRBJ2-7	TGCAGCGCCCGGATGCTTAGCTCCTACGAGCAGTACTTC	CSARMLSSYEQYF
TRBV18	NA	many	TRBJ2-7	TGTGCCAGCTCACCCGGAGCAAAGCCCTACGAGCAGTACTTC	CASSPGAKPYEQYF
TRBV5-1	TRBD1	NA	TRBJ1-2	TGCGCCAGCAGCCCCCGGACAGGGGGCACAGATGGCTACACCTTC	CASSPRTGGTDGYTF
TRBV6-6	TRBD1	few	TRBJ1-5	TGTGCCAGCAGTTCTTCCGGGACAGGGGGCCCTCAGCCCCAGCATTTT	CASSSSGTGGPQPQHF
TRBV5-1	NA	NA	TRBJ2-5	TGCGCCAGCAGCTTAATGACAGACCAAGAGACCCAGTACTTC	CASSLMTDQETQYF
TRBV4-2	NA	NA	TRBJ1-2	TGTGCCAGCAGCCAAGTTTCCCTCCCAGGGGCAGCTAACTATGGCTACACCTTC	CASSQVSLPGAANYGYTF
TRBV6-1	NA	few	TRBJ1-1	TGTGCCAGCAGTGAGTCAGGGGCGCGGAACACTGAAGCTTTCTTT	CASSESGARNTEAFF
TRBV20-1	NA	NA	TRBJ2-3	TGCAGTGCTAGAGATGATCGGGGAAACTCTTATGCTACGCAGTATTTT	CSARDDRGNSYATQYF
TRBV6-5	NA	many	TRBJ1-5	TGTGCCAGCAGCTACAGCTCGGGACGGGCCCAGCATTTT	CASSYSSGRAQHF
TRBV5-1	NA	many	TRBJ2-5	TGCGCCAGCAGGGAAGGGACGACTGAAGAGACCCAGTACTTC	CASREGTTEETQYF
TRBV12-3/TRBV12-4	TRBD1	NA	TRBJ1-2	TGTGCCAGCAGCTCCGGGACAGGGCCCCCTAACTATGGCTACACCTTC	CASSSGTGPPNYGYTF
TRBV29-1	NA	many	TRBJ1-5	TGCAGCGTCGGAGGGGGAGGCAATCAGCCCCAGCATTTT	CSVGGGGNQPQHF
TRBV18	TRBD1	many	TRBJ2-5	TGTGCCAGCTCACCGAGCAGGGGGCTATATGAGACCCAGTACTTC	CASSPSRGLYETQYF
TRBV19	NA	NA	TRBJ2-1	TGTGCCAGTAGTATAGAGATTGGGGGGAAGACCCAGTTCTTC	CASSIEIGGKTQFF
TRBV30	NA	few	TRBJ2-7	TGTGCCTGGAGTTTCAATCAACAAGGGGTAATCAAGTACTTC	CAWSFNQQGVIKYF
TRBV12-3/TRBV12-4	NA	few	TRBJ2-7	TGTGCCAGCGGGTTGGCGGACTTCAGCCATGAGCAGTACTTC	CASGLADFSHEQYF
TRBV5-1	NA	many	TRBJ2-7	TGCGCCAGCAGCTTGAGGTCCGGGCCTAGTCGATCCTACGAGCAGTACTTC	CASSLRSGPSRSYEQYF
TRBV7-3	NA	many	TRBJ2-5	TGTGCCAGCAGCTTGGACAGTCTTGGAGAGACCCAGTACTTC	CASSLDSLGETQYF